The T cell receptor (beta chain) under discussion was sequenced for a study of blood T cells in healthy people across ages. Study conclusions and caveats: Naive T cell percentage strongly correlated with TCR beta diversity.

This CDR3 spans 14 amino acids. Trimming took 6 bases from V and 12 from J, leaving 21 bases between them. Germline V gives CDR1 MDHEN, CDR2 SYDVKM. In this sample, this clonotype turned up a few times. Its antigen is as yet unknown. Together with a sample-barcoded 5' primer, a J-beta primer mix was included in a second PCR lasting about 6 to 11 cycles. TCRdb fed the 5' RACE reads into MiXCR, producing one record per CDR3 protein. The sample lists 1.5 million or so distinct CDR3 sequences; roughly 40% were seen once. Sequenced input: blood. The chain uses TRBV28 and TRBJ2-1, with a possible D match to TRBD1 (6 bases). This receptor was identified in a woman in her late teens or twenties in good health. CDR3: CASREPDRPLGQFF. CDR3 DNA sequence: TGTGCCAGCAGAGAACCGGACAGACCCCTAGGGCAGTTCTTC.